One sample yielded the 19 T cell receptor beta chains listed below, sequenced in a study of regulatory T cells in long-lasting Graves disease. CDR3 regions were amplified by Arm-PCR using iRepertoire HTBI primers to build TCR beta libraries. TCRdb independently ran MiXCR on the multiplex PCR reads; one entry per CDR3 protein. Of approximately 210,000 distinct CDR3 sequences in the sample, around 19% were seen once. Regarding time point: newly diagnosed GD, antithyroid drugs for less than 3 months. Extracted RNA from PBMCs served as the source of the TCR library. Sequences were derived from peripheral blood mononuclear cells (PBMCs), sampled at new diagnosis, from a patient treated with antithyroid drugs. The receptors here all came from a female donor with Graves disease.

At least ten counts were recorded for this clonotype. The V gene is TRBV12-3 or TRBV12-4, the J gene TRBJ1-2; 7 nucleotides match TRBD1. The length of the CDR3 is 12 residues. V shed 7 bases and J 8 bases; nucleotides not matched to a gene: 7. The CDR3: CASTPTGSGYTF. DNA for the CDR3: TGTGCCAGCACCCCGACAGGGAGCGGCTACACCTTC.

In the case of this clonotype: A far larger clone is a single base away, which makes a read error likely. This CDR3 is missing its conserved last phenylalanine or tryptophan, likely due to a read error. The V call is TRBV7-2, the J call TRBJ2-5, with a weak D call TRBD1 (6 bases). The germline V gene has CDR1 SGHTA and CDR2 FQGNSA. The CDR3 is made up of 15 amino acids. With 0 bases removed from V and 4 bases from J, the gap between germline ends came to 12 bases. CDR3 bases: TGTGCCAGCAGCTTAGCCTGGGGGCGTACAGAGACCCAGTACCTC. Protein product: CASSLAWGRTETQYL.

This clonotype was observed many times. The V gene is TRBV19, the J gene TRBJ1-5, with 7 bases that match TRBD1. The V segment lost 10 bases and the J segment 3 bases; nucleotides outside the gene matches: 9. In germline, CDR1 is LNHDA, CDR2 SQIVND (reference sequence). This CDR3 comprises 14 residues. For the CDR3, the DNA is TGTGCCACCAAAGGGGGCGCCGACAATCAGCCCCAGCATTTT. Protein: CATKGGADNQPQHF.

This clonotype was seen at least ten times. V and J are TRBV12-3 or TRBV12-4 and TRBJ2-5; D is perhaps TRBD1 or TRBD2 (5 bases each). V lost 5 bases to trimming and J lost 8 bases, with 15 bases between them. This CDR3 contains 13 residues. This CDR3 is CASSLTYRDTQYF. Written as DNA, the CDR3 is TGTGCCAGCAGTCTCACTTACCGGGACACCCAGTACTTC.

This clonotype has ten or more counts. This chain joins TRBV28 and TRBJ2-1, with 8 positions matching TRBD2. Trimming cost V 4 bases and J 2 bases; bases outside gene matches: 7. The CDR3 length is 16 residues. Germline CDR1 reads MDHEN; CDR2 reads SYDVKM. The CDR3 loop reads CASSSLAGKTYNEQFF. CDR3 nucleotides: TGTGCCAGCAGTTCCTTAGCGGGGAAAACCTACAATGAGCAGTTCTTC.

This clonotype was seen ten or more times. The chain joins TRBV7-2 to TRBJ1-1; no firm D call. Germline V gene data show CDR1 as SGHTA and CDR2 as FQGNSA. The germline V and J ends were trimmed by 2 bases and 1 base, with 8 bases remaining between them. The CDR3 runs to 14 residues. The chain's CDR3 is CASSLSGRNTEAFF. The CDR3 DNA reads as TGTGCCAGCAGCTTAAGTGGCAGGAACACTGAAGCTTTCTTT.

The genes are TRBV19 and TRBJ2-2; 14 nucleotides line up with TRBD2. In germline, CDR1 is LNHDA, CDR2 SQIVND (reference sequence). V shed 4 bases, J shed 1 base, and the junction held 5 bases outside the gene matches. The CDR3 loop spans 18 amino acids. This CDR3 is CASSSTGTSGGNTGELFF. The CDR3 DNA sequence: TGTGCCAGTAGTAGCACGGGGACTAGCGGGGGGAACACCGGGGAGCTGTTTTTT.

This clonotype showed up many times. This chain links TRBV27 with TRBJ2-1, with D perhaps TRBD2 (5 bases). CDR3 length: 15 amino acids. CDR1 MNHEY and CDR2 SMNVEV come from the germline V gene (reference sequence). The V end lost 6 bases, the J end lost 4 bases, and 16 bases lay between the germline ends. The CDR3 protein is CASRPGPQRYNEQFF. The CDR3 nucleotides are TGTGCCAGCAGACCTGGGCCTCAGCGGTACAATGAGCAGTTCTTC.

A few counts support this clonotype. The chain couples TRBV7-9 to TRBJ2-7, with a tentative D call TRBD2 (7 bases). CDR1 and CDR2 (germline): SEHNR, FQNEAQ (reference sequence). The germline V and J ends were trimmed by 4 bases and 0 bases, with 19 bases remaining between them. This CDR3 comprises 17 residues. CDR3 DNA: TGTGCCAGCAGCTCCAAGGGGGGGGTTCTGCCCTCCTACGAGCAGTACTTC. It translates to CASSSKGGVLPSYEQYF.

Comments on this clonotype: A much larger clone differs from this one at a single base, so this may be a read error. V and J are TRBV12-3 or TRBV12-4 and TRBJ1-5; D remains unclear. CDR3 length: 15 residues. Trimming removed 4 bases at V and 0 bases at J, with 10 bases between. The CDR3 nucleotides read TGTGCCAGCAGTTCAGCAGTTACTAGCAATCAGCCCCAGCATTTT. As protein: CASSSAVTSNQPQHF.

This clonotype was recorded at least ten times. This rearrangement joins TRBV12-3 or TRBV12-4 to TRBJ2-1; D gene unclear. Trimming stripped 6 bases from V and 6 bases from J, with 15 bases between. The CDR3 consists of 14 residues. The CDR3 protein is CASSRLIAANEQFF. The CDR3, as DNA: TGTGCCAGCAGCCGTCTGATAGCTGCCAATGAGCAGTTCTTC.

This clonotype occurred many times. The chain uses TRBV6-1 and TRBJ2-7; the match to TRBD1 covers 7 bases. Germline V gene lookup returns CDR1 MNHNS and CDR2 SASEGT. This CDR3 comprises 14 residues. With 7 bases clipped from V and 4 bases from J, the junction kept 10 bases outside the gene matches. The CDR3 nucleotides are TGTGCCAGCAACCGCCGGGACAGCCAATACGAGCAGTACTTC. Protein: CASNRRDSQYEQYF.

This clonotype was seen at least ten times. V usage is TRBV2 and J usage is TRBJ2-5; 10 bases line up with TRBD2. V trimming: 3 bases; J trimming: 1 base; junction bases outside the gene matches: 14. The V gene's germline CDR1 is SNHLY and CDR2 FYNNEI. The CDR3 is 19 amino acids. CDR3 in amino acids: CASSEEASGSSSGQETQYF. The CDR3 DNA follows: TGTGCCAGCAGTGAGGAGGCTAGCGGGAGTAGTAGCGGCCAAGAGACCCAGTACTTC. Complete variable domain (other parts from reference TRBV2 and TRBJ2-5): EPEVTQTPSHQVTQMGQEVILRCVPISNHLYFYWYRQILGQKVEFLVSFYNNEISEKSEIFDDQFSVERPDGSNFTLKIRSTKLEDSAMYFCASSEEASGSSSGQETQYFGPGTRLLVL.

A word on this clonotype: With a much larger clone just one base away, this may be a read error. J is TRBJ2-1 and V is TRBV24-1; D perhaps matches TRBD1 (5 bases). The J call may be incorrect, as the DNA end agrees better with TRBJ2-5. Germline assignment: CDR1 KGHDR and CDR2 SFDVKD. The CDR3 is 13 amino acids. CDR3 nucleotide sequence: TGTACCACCAGTGACCCCGACAGAGAGACCCAGTACTTC. Translating it yields CTTSDPDRETQYF.

This clonotype was seen at least ten times. The chain couples TRBV24-1 to TRBJ2-1, with 9 bases lining up with TRBD2. With 4 bases clipped from V and 2 bases from J, the junction kept 8 bases outside the gene matches. This CDR3 region has 17 residues. The germline gives CDR1 KGHDR, CDR2 SFDVKD. CDR3 loop: CATSEYGGLATYNEQFF. CDR3 bases: TGTGCCACCAGTGAGTATGGGGGACTAGCTACCTACAATGAGCAGTTCTTC.

This clonotype was recorded many times. The chain employs TRBV20-1 and TRBJ2-1, with TRBD2 matching over 14 bases. CDR3 size: 16 residues. V dropped 6 bases and J dropped 6; count of bases not matched to a gene: 10. Germline CDR1 DFQATT, CDR2 SNEGSKA (reference sequence). CDR3 sequence reads: CSAPGLAGASGNEQFF. The CDR3 bases are TGCAGTGCACCGGGACTAGCGGGAGCCTCGGGCAATGAGCAGTTCTTC.

This clonotype has a count of ten or more. The gene calls are TRBV9 and TRBJ1-2; possibly TRBD1 for D (5 bases). Trimming took 0 bases from V and 5 from J, leaving 11 bases between them. Germline V gene sequence: CDR1 SGDLS, CDR2 YYNGEE. The CDR3 extends over 14 amino acids. The CDR3 region is CASSVGQGGYGYTF. The CDR3 region has the DNA TGTGCCAGCAGCGTAGGGCAGGGTGGATATGGCTACACCTTC.

Many counts were recorded for this clonotype. The CDR3 region has the DNA TGTGCCAGCATTTCAACTAGCGGGAGTTTCAGCGGGGAGCTGTTTTTT. It translates to CASISTSGSFSGELFF. The V and J genes are TRBV12-3 or TRBV12-4 and TRBJ2-2; 11 positions match TRBD2. The trim removed 7 bases at V and 7 bases at J, leaving 11 bases unmatched. The CDR3 extends over 16 amino acids.

This clonotype was observed at least ten times. The CDR3 region has the DNA TGTGCCAGCAGCTTAACTTTCCCGGGAGGTGAGCAGTTCTTC. Translating gives CASSLTFPGGEQFF. V and J are TRBV7-3 and TRBJ2-1; 7 nucleotides line up with TRBD2. CDR3 length equals 14 residues. J gave up 9 bases and V 0 bases, and 5 bases lay outside the gene matches. CDR1 SGHTA and CDR2 FQGTGA come from the germline V gene.